Each of the 16 T cell receptor beta chains below was sequenced from the same sample in a study of shared clonotypes between healthy human individuals. Some clones are missing from TCRdb's copy, which holds only in-frame ones; the method was immunoSEQ multiplex PCR. The sample contains about 2.3 million clones, under 95% of which appear only once. The sequenced material came from naive CD4+ T cells from PBMCs. Subset: CD45RA+ positively selected. The origin of the receptors is a man aged 18 to 30 in good health. Some clones in this sample may be carry-over from other donors' samples.

The chain links TRBV7-6 to TRBJ1-4, with D unresolved. V gave up 5 bases and J gave up 6 bases, with 19 bases separating them. The CDR3 has 16 residues. Germline V gives CDR1 SGHVS, CDR2 FNYEAQ. In DNA, the CDR3 is TGTGCCAGCAGCCTCACGGGTGGGGTATTGGATGAAAAACTGTTTTTT. As protein: CASSLTGGVLDEKLFF.

The chain joins TRBV6-5 to TRBJ2-1; D is perhaps TRBD1 (6 bases). The CDR3 runs to 15 residues. The V and J ends lost 5 bases and 4 bases respectively, with 15 bases between them. Germline loops: CDR1 MNHEY, CDR2 SVGAGI. The CDR3 DNA is TGTGCCAGCAGTCCTCAGACAGGCTGGTACAATGAGCAGTTCTTC. Protein product: CASSPQTGWYNEQFF.

Here the CDR3 reads CASSSSHTQYF. DNA for the CDR3: TGTGCCAGCAGTTCGTCTCATACGCAGTATTTT. The chain carries TRBV27 and TRBJ2-3; D not resolved. This CDR3 is built from 11 residues. Germline assignment: CDR1 MNHEY and CDR2 SMNVEV (reference sequence). Between the trimmed V and J ends, which lost 4 bases and 7 bases, there was a span of 6 bases.

J is TRBJ1-5 and V is TRBV5-3; a possible D gene is TRBD1 (6 bases). TRBV5-3 is given ORF status, its function remaining uncertain. The CDR3 has 20 amino acids. Trimming removed 3 bases from V and 0 bases from J, with 25 bases in between. The CDR3 bases are TGTGCCAGAAGCTCGCCCCGCGACCGGGACAAGACTTATAGCAATCAGCCCCAGCATTTT. This codes for CARSSPRDRDKTYSNQPQHF.

The chain uses TRBV30 and TRBJ1-4; D is unclear. The CDR3 extends over 15 amino acids. V shed 1 base and J shed 6 bases, with 15 bases lying between them. Germline CDR1 GTSNPN, CDR2 SVGIG (reference sequence). This CDR3 is CAWSGLGGRDEKLFF. CDR3 nucleotide sequence: TGTGCCTGGAGTGGCCTAGGAGGGAGGGATGAAAAACTGTTTTTT.

The chain couples TRBV6-1 to TRBJ1-5; 10 bases align to TRBD1. The germline V gene encodes CDR1 MNHNS and CDR2 SASEGT. There are 15 residues in the CDR3. V was pared by 5 bases and J by 3 bases, with 4 bases of the junction left unmatched. The CDR3 DNA follows: TGTGCCAGCAGTCGGGGACAGGGGACCAATCAGCCCCAGCATTTT. Protein: CASSRGQGTNQPQHF.

The gene calls are TRBV5-1 and TRBJ2-7; 8 bases agree with TRBD1. The CDR3 is 15 amino acids. Per the germline V gene, CDR1 is SGHRS and CDR2 is YFSETQ. The V segment lost 3 bases and the J segment 5 bases; nucleotides outside the gene matches: 10. CDR3 in DNA: TGCGCCAGCAGCTGGGGTGGACAGGGCGTGGACGAGCAGTACTTC. Translating it yields CASSWGGQGVDEQYF.

This chain connects TRBV5-1 to TRBJ1-2, with 9 bases identical to TRBD1. Looked up from germline, CDR1 is SGHRS and CDR2 is YFSETQ. The CDR3 is 14 amino acids. V lost 8 bases and J lost 6; bases outside the gene matches: 11. In nucleotides, the CDR3 is TGCGCCAGTGGACTACAGGGGGCGCTTAATGGCTACACCTTC. Translating it yields CASGLQGALNGYTF.

This clone has only one observation. The genes are TRBV28 and TRBJ1-4; possibly TRBD1 for D (6 bases). Germline values: CDR1 MDHEN, CDR2 SYDVKM. Trimming removed 3 bases at V and 0 bases at J, with 11 bases between. CDR3 size: 16 residues. The CDR3 spells CASSFFRGSTNEKLFF. The CDR3 DNA reads as TGTGCCAGCAGTTTTTTCAGGGGCTCAACTAATGAAAAACTGTTTTTT.

The chain employs TRBV23-1 and TRBJ1-2, with 7 bases lining up with TRBD1. TRBV23-1 is annotated as an ORF whose role is uncertain. With 4 bases clipped from V and 3 bases from J, the junction kept 14 bases outside the gene matches. This CDR3 has 17 residues. Written as DNA, the CDR3 is TGCGCCAGCAGTCCAACTTCGACAGGGCGAGAGGACTATGGCTACACCTTC. Translating it yields CASSPTSTGREDYGYTF.

This chain connects TRBV5-4 to TRBJ1-6, with 7 positions matching TRBD1. The germline V gene encodes CDR1 SGHNT and CDR2 YYREEE (reference sequence). This CDR3 contains 15 residues. After removal of 0 bases from V and 9 bases from J, the junction contained 6 bases not matched to a gene. CDR3 in DNA: TGTGCCAGCAGCTTGGTCGGGACAGAAGGTTCACCCCTCCACTTT. Translated: CASSLVGTEGSPLHF.

A few counts support this clone. The CDR3 region is CASSLQSDYGYTF. CDR3 DNA sequence: TGTGCCAGCAGTTTACAGTCAGACTATGGCTACACCTTC. The chain carries TRBV27 and TRBJ1-2, with unresolved D. V gave up 2 bases and J gave up 3 bases, with 7 bases separating them. CDR1 and CDR2 from the germline V gene are MNHEY and SMNVEV (reference sequence). The CDR3 length is 13 residues.

The chain joins TRBV6-5 to TRBJ2-3; D not certain. The CDR3 totals 14 residues. V was trimmed by 7 bases and J by 1 base, leaving 12 bases between them. Per the germline V gene, CDR1 is MNHEY and CDR2 is SVGAGI. CDR3 in amino acids: CASKVFSGTDTQYF. The CDR3 DNA reads as TGTGCCAGCAAGGTATTTTCAGGCACAGATACGCAGTATTTT.

CDR3 DNA sequence: TGTGCCATCAGTCCCGGGACAGGGGGTGGGGTCGATGAGCAGTTCTTC. Protein: CAISPGTGGGVDEQFF. The chain links TRBV10-3 to TRBJ2-1; 11 nucleotides match TRBD1. CDR3 size: 16 residues. V lost 5 bases and J lost 8; bases outside the gene matches: 11. Germline V lookup: CDR1 ENHRY, CDR2 SYGVKD.

J is TRBJ2-1 and V is TRBV19, with 8 bases matching TRBD1. This CDR3 has 15 residues. J lost 6 bases, V lost 5 bases, and 9 bases had no gene match. Germline CDR1 LNHDA, CDR2 SQIVND (reference sequence). CDR3 protein: CASSSTGVMGNEQFF. The CDR3, as DNA: TGTGCCAGTAGTTCGACAGGGGTGATGGGCAATGAGCAGTTCTTC. Looking up the rest from reference TRBV19 and TRBJ2-1 gives the full variable domain: DGGITQSPKYLFRKEGQNVTLSCEQNLNHDAMYWYRQDPGQGLRLIYYSQIVNDFQKGDIAEGYSVSREKKESFPLTVTSAQKNPTAFYLCASSSTGVMGNEQFFGPGTRLTVL.

This clone was seen once. V and J are TRBV7-6 and TRBJ1-2; weak D call: TRBD1 (5 bases). Germline CDR1 is SGHVS and CDR2 is FNYEAQ. The CDR3 covers 17 residues. Deletions cut 5 bases from V and 6 bases from J, with 25 bases between. CDR3 protein: CASSQPFEGSSGDGYTF. The CDR3 coding sequence is TGTGCCAGCAGCCAACCATTCGAGGGGAGCTCGGGGGATGGCTACACCTTC. The full variable domain, completed using reference TRBV7-6 and TRBJ1-2, is GAGVSQSPRYKVTKRGQDVALRCDPISGHVSLYWYRQALGQGPEFLTYFNYEAQQDKSGLPNDRFSAERPEGSISTLTIQRTEQRDSAMYRCASSQPFEGSSGDGYTFGSGTRLTVV.